This TCR beta chain was captured by sequencing in a study of CD8 T cells in ankylosing spondylitis. Study-level findings and limits: Ankylosing spondylitis blood appeared to be characterized by a TCR beta motif of 8 or 9 highly homologous variants. A subset of motif variants has previously been described in the synovial fluid and blood of reactive arthritis.

V lost 3 bases and J 4 bases, leaving 9 bases between the germline ends. This CDR3 contains 13 residues. Germline V gene data show CDR1 as ENHRY and CDR2 as SYGVKD. MiXCR, run by TCRdb on the 5' RACE reads, gives a single entry per CDR3 protein. Of 200,000 to 300,000 distinct CDR3 sequences listed, about 10% are singletons. This clonotype was seen ten or more times. Its cognate antigen is unknown. The source material was blood, either unsorted or a sorted T cell fraction (not recorded which). This TCR came from a male donor with ankylosing spondylitis or in good health (not recorded which). The rearrangement uses TRBV10-3 and TRBJ1-2; D perhaps matches TRBD1 (5 bases). This CDR3 reads CAISDPGGYGYTF. The DNA for the CDR3 is TGTGCCATCAGTGATCCGGGGGGCTATGGCTACACCTTC.